The 10 T cell receptor delta chains below all came from one sample that was sequenced in a study of γδ T cells in repeated Plasmodium falciparum infection. TCRdb reran clone calling via CATT on the multiplex PCR reads. The top ten hold around a tenth of the sample, which has more than 70,000 delta-chain clones, over 0.75% seen once. Vgamma9/Vdelta2+ and Vdelta2-negative gammadelta T cells were flow-sorted from PBMC for bulk sequencing. Sequenced material: gamma-delta T cells from blood. The receptors come from a pool of human donors (malaria-infected and uninfected, not separated).

Note on this clone: The likely explanation is a read error, given a far larger clone one base away. The same CDR3 arises from other DNA sequences in this sample as well. The chain links TRDV2 to TRDJ1, with a possible D match to TRDD3 (6 bases). The CDR3 length is 13 residues. The germline gives CDR1 GEAIGNYY, CDR2 EKD. The CDR3 DNA reads TGTGCCTGTGACTCGGTACTGGGCGATAAACTCATCTTC. It is translated as CACDSVLGDKLIF.

About this clone itself: The translation of this DNA and the TCRdb protein of a much larger clone differ at residue 5, probably owing to a read error; the protein shown here is translated from the DNA. The genes are TRDV2 and TRDJ2; 9 bases fit TRDD3. TCRdb leaves out the J gene; it was filled in here by matching the DNA to germline. Germline V gene data show CDR1 as GEAIGNYY and CDR2 as EKD. The junction had 9 bases not matched to a gene; V was cut back by 3 bases and J by 5 bases. This CDR3 has 16 amino acids. In nucleotides, the CDR3 is TGTGCCTGTGACGCCGTAGGGGATACGGGCACAGCACAACTCTTCTTT. Translated, it gives CACDAVGDTGTAQLFF.

This clone was seen a handful of times. A far larger clone is only one base removed, so a read error is likely. The sample carries other DNA sequences with the same CDR3. CDR3 amino acids: CALGIHDHGGDTNDKLIF. In DNA form, the CDR3 reads TGTGCTCTTGGTATTCACGACCATGGGGGGGATACGAATGATAAACTCATCTTT. The rearrangement links TRDV1 to TRDJ1; 10 nucleotides align to TRDD3. The J gene was not available in TCRdb and was assigned here by matching the DNA to germline segments. With 6 bases clipped from V and 5 bases from J, the junction kept 18 bases outside the gene matches. This CDR3 has 18 amino acids. CDR1 is TSWWSYY, CDR2 QGS, per germline.

This clone has just a few counts. A far bigger clonotype differs at one base, so this is likely a read error. Other DNA sequences in the same sample also yield this CDR3. The chain uses TRDV2 and TRDJ1, with 7 bases lining up with TRDD3. The J gene is absent in TCRdb and was assigned here via DNA matching to germline. The CDR3 is 18 amino acids. The V gene's germline CDR1 is GEAIGNYY and CDR2 EKD. Written as DNA, the CDR3 is TGTGCCTGTGGACCTCTGGGGGCAACAGGGCGGTACACCGACAAACTCATCTTT. This sequence encodes CACGPLGATGRYTDKLIF.

This clone occurred many times. A far larger clone differs by one base, so this is likely a read error. At the DNA level, this CDR3 is encoded by other sequences in the same sample as well. The V and J genes are TRDV1 and TRDJ1; 10 bases match TRDD3. The length of the CDR3 is 21 residues. CDR1 TSWWSYY and CDR2 QGS come from the germline V gene. The CDR3 DNA reads as TGCGCTCTGCATGCAACTTCCTTTACGTTACTGGGGGATCCGTACACCGATAAACTCATCTTT. It specifies CALHATSFTLLGDPYTDKLIF.

This clone was found many times. This chain links TRDV1 with TRDJ1; tentative D call: TRDD3 (6 bases). Germline-derived CDR1 and CDR2 are TSWWSYY and QGS. The V gene lost 0 bases and the J gene lost 4 bases, with 21 bases spanning the gap. The CDR3 runs to 18 residues. In DNA, the CDR3 is TGTGCTCTTGGGGAACTGTCGTTCCGGAGGGGATCGAGCGATAAACTCATCTTT. Protein sequence: CALGELSFRRGSSDKLIF.

As concerns this clone: TCRdb's protein, taken from a much larger clone, differs from this DNA's translation at residue 12, likely owing to a read error; the protein displayed comes from the DNA. The chain uses TRAV38-2/DV8 and TRDJ3; the D gene is possibly TRDD2 (6 bases). The J gene, missing from TCRdb, was assigned here through DNA to germline matching. Germline assignment: CDR1 TSESDYY and CDR2 QEAYKQQN. This CDR3 spans 24 amino acids. Trimming removed 1 base from V and 2 bases from J, with 31 bases in between. CDR3 bases: TGTGCTTATAGGAGCTGGTACCGCCCTCCTACTGAGGGCCAGAGCCCCTGGGACACCCGACAGATGTTTTTC. Translating it yields CAYRSWYRPPTEGQSPWDTRQMFF. Full variable domain (rest looked up from reference TRAV38-2/DV8 and TRDJ3): AQTVTQSQPEMSVQEAETVTLSCTYDTSESDYYLFWYKQPPSRQMILVIRQEAYKQQNATENRFSVNFQKAAKSFSLKISDSQLGDAAMYFCAYRSWYRPPTEGQSPWDTRQMFFGTGIKLFVEP.

This clone turned up a few times. The protein held in TCRdb is that of a much larger clone and does not match this DNA's translation at residue 5, likely because of a read error; the protein shown is translated from the DNA. J is TRDJ1 and V is TRDV1, with 9 bases lining up with TRDD3. The J gene comes from matching the DNA to germline here; TCRdb lacks it. This CDR3 region has 22 residues. Germline trimming cut 5 bases from V and 0 bases from J; bases unmatched to any gene: 25. Germline V gene data show CDR1 as TSWWSYY and CDR2 as QGS. Here the CDR3 DNA reads TGTGCTCTTGGGCCACAATCCTACGACCGGGGATACGTCCGGGAGAACACCGATAAACTCATCTTT. Translation gives CALGPQSYDRGYVRENTDKLIF.

This clone has more than one count but fewer than ten. This likely stems from a read error, as it lies one base from a far larger clone. The same CDR3 arises from other DNA sequences in this sample as well. The chain couples TRDV1 to TRDJ1, with D perhaps matching TRDD3 (7 bases). The J gene comes from matching the DNA to germline here; TCRdb lacks it. CDR3 length: 21 amino acids. Germline CDR1 and CDR2: TSWWSYY and QGS. V shed 9 bases and J shed 0 bases, with 35 bases lying between them. CDR3 nucleotide sequence: TGTGCTCTCATAACCAAGCCTTCCCCTAACTGGGGACCTAATTACACCGATAAACTCATCTTT. This sequence encodes CALITKPSPNWGPNYTDKLIF.

This clone occurred a few times. TCRdb assigns this DNA the protein of a much larger clone, which departs from its translation at residue 12; this likely reflects a read error, and the protein shown comes from translating the DNA. The V call is TRDV1, the J call TRDJ1; 8 nucleotides line up with TRDD3. TCRdb carries no J gene annotation; the J gene was assigned here by matching the DNA with germline. Germline V gives CDR1 TSWWSYY, CDR2 QGS. Unmatched junction bases numbered 19, after V lost 4 bases and J lost 0 bases. The CDR3 totals 20 residues. CDR3 in DNA: TGTGCTCTTGGGGGGAGGGGTTCTTTCTGGGGGACTCATTACACCGATAAACTCATCTTT. Its protein is CALGGRGSFWGTHYTDKLIF.